Below, 25 T cell receptor beta chains from the same sample are listed, as sequenced in a study of regulatory T cells in long-lasting Graves disease. The time point denotes: persistent/refractory GD, antithyroid drugs over 5 years with positive TRAb. Preparation of the TCR library used RNA extracted from PBMCs. Assembly of TCR beta libraries relied on iRepertoire HTBI primers together with Arm-PCR of CDR3 regions. TCRdb redid the calling of the multiplex PCR reads with MiXCR, one entry per CDR3 protein. Of 400,000 to 500,000 distinct CDR3 sequences detected, 22% appear once; the ten largest clones hold around 13%. The sequencing here drew on peripheral blood mononuclear cells (PBMCs), taken when the disease was refractory, from a patient treated with antithyroid drugs. These receptors were collected from a female donor with Graves disease.

This chain uses TRBV29-1 with TRBJ1-1, with a weak D call TRBD1 (5 bases). V lost 4 bases and J lost 1, with 10 bases in between. CDR3 length: 13 amino acids. CDR1 and CDR2 (germline): SQVTM, ANQGSEA. The CDR3 bases are TGCAGCGTTGCTCAGGGCGGGAACACTGAAGCTTTCTTT. It codes for CSVAQGGNTEAFF.

This clonotype occurred many times. V gene TRBV5-1 combines with J gene TRBJ1-6; 9 bases match TRBD1. The V and J ends lost 0 bases and 7 bases, in that order; junction bases with no gene match: 5. CDR1 and CDR2 (germline): SGHRS, YFSETQ. This CDR3 is 16 amino acids long. CDR3 residues: CASSLAGTGPNSPLHF. CDR3 DNA: TGCGCCAGCAGCTTGGCCGGGACAGGGCCCAATTCACCCCTCCACTTT.

This clonotype was observed at least ten times. The chain joins TRBV28 to TRBJ2-7; D possibly uses TRBD1 or TRBD2 (5 bases each). Trimming took 6 bases from V and 0 from J, leaving 24 bases between them. Germline values: CDR1 MDHEN, CDR2 SYDVKM. This CDR3 contains 18 residues. In DNA, the CDR3 is TGTGCCAGCAGCCGTCCGGGGCGGGCCACTTACCCCTCCTACGAGCAGTACTTC. Translating gives CASSRPGRATYPSYEQYF. Together with reference TRBV28 and TRBJ2-7, the CDR3 gives the full variable domain: DVKVTQSSRYLVKRTGEKVFLECVQDMDHENMFWYRQDPGLGLRLIYFSYDVKMKEKGDIPEGYSVSREKKERFSLILESASTNQTSMYLCASSRPGRATYPSYEQYFGPGTRLTVT.

This clonotype appeared a few times. The chain uses TRBV29-1 and TRBJ1-1; maybe TRBD1 (5 bases). Per the germline V gene, CDR1 is SQVTM and CDR2 is ANQGSEA. The germline V and J ends were trimmed by 7 bases and 1 base, with 13 bases remaining between them. CDR3 length: 13 residues. For the CDR3, the DNA is TGCAGCGCCCCCCAGGGTAAGAACACTGAAGCTTTCTTT. Translation gives CSAPQGKNTEAFF.

V gene TRBV13 combines with J gene TRBJ2-7; tentative D call: TRBD2 (5 bases). V lost 5 bases and J lost 1, with 18 bases in between. The CDR3 extends over 16 amino acids. Germline V lookup: CDR1 PRHDT, CDR2 FYEKMQ (reference sequence). CDR3 sequence reads: CASSPPRSEASYEQYF. CDR3 coding DNA: TGTGCCAGCAGCCCCCCCCGGTCGGAGGCTTCCTACGAGCAGTACTTC. The full variable domain, with the rest looked up from reference TRBV13 and TRBJ2-7, is AAGVIQSPRHLIKEKRETATLKCYPIPRHDTVYWYQQGPGQDPQFLISFYEKMQSDKGSIPDRFSAQQFSDYHSELNMSSLELGDSALYFCASSPPRSEASYEQYFGPGTRLTVT.

The sample holds many counts of this clonotype. The CDR3 region is CASSLPGHFQETQYF. The CDR3 DNA reads as TGTGCCAGCAGTTTACCGGGACACTTCCAAGAGACCCAGTACTTC. The chain employs TRBV28 and TRBJ2-5; maybe TRBD1 (6 bases). V was cut by 2 bases and J by 1 base, with 11 bases left in between. This CDR3 comprises 15 residues. Germline values: CDR1 MDHEN, CDR2 SYDVKM.

A few counts support this clonotype. The chain has TRBV6-2 or TRBV6-3 and TRBJ1-5; maybe TRBD1 (6 bases). CDR1 MNHEY and CDR2 SVGEGT come from the germline V gene. The CDR3 has 14 residues. V was trimmed by 4 bases and J by 7 bases, leaving 14 bases between them. The CDR3 region is CASSSTGWGQPQHF. CDR3 coding DNA: TGTGCCAGCAGTTCTACAGGGTGGGGGCAGCCCCAGCATTTT.

To note about this clonotype: A much larger clonotype is one base distant, so this may be a read error. This chain links TRBV6-2 or TRBV6-3 with TRBJ1-2, with unresolved D. The CDR3 length is 14 residues. Germline lookup yields CDR1 MNHEY and CDR2 SVGEGT. The CDR3 coding sequence is TGTGCCAGCAGTTACGGCACAGTGGACTATGGCTACATCTTC. This encodes CASSYGTVDYGYIF.

This clonotype has a count of ten or more. The chain employs TRBV6-1 and TRBJ1-1; 8 nucleotides align to TRBD1. Germline V gene sequence: CDR1 MNHNS, CDR2 SASEGT. The CDR3 runs to 14 residues. The trim removed 6 bases at V and 8 bases at J, leaving 11 bases unmatched. The CDR3 here is CASRGDRFSEEAFF. For the CDR3, the DNA is TGTGCCAGCAGGGGGGACAGGTTTTCAGAAGAAGCTTTCTTT.

Remarks on this clonotype: One end of the junction is discordant with germline, which a read error may explain. The rearrangement links TRBV15 to TRBJ2-4; 9 bases align to TRBD1. This CDR3 region has 14 residues. Germline assignment: CDR1 LNHNV and CDR2 YYDKDF (reference sequence). The CDR3 DNA follows: TGTGCCACCAGCAGAGATCTGGGCGACAGGGGGGGCTCCTTC. Protein: CATSRDLGDRGGSF.

This clonotype was observed at least ten times. The rearrangement links TRBV6-5 to TRBJ1-6, with D possibly matching TRBD1 (5 bases). The CDR3 sequence is 16 residues long. V was trimmed by 2 bases and J by 6 bases, leaving 14 bases between them. Germline V CDR1 and CDR2: MNHEY, SVGAGI. The CDR3: CASSYPAGGANSPLHF. The CDR3, as DNA: TGTGCCAGCAGTTACCCCGCGGGGGGAGCTAATTCACCCCTCCACTTT.

A few counts support this clonotype. The chain recombines TRBV11-1 with TRBJ2-5, with D perhaps matching TRBD1 or TRBD2 (5 bases each). V was trimmed by 5 bases and J by 3 bases, leaving 19 bases between them. The CDR3 runs to 16 residues. Germline V lookup: CDR1 SGHAT, CDR2 FQDESV (reference sequence). In DNA, the CDR3 is TGTGCCAGCAGCCGGCTGGGGACCTTAACTAAAGAGACCCAGTACTTC. Translating gives CASSRLGTLTKETQYF. Supplemented by reference TRBV11-1 and TRBJ2-5, the full variable domain reads EAEVAQSPRYKITEKSQAVAFWCDPISGHATLYWYRQILGQGPELLVQFQDESVVDDSQLPKDRFSAERLKGVDSTLKIQPAELGDSAMYLCASSRLGTLTKETQYFGPGTRLLVL.

This clonotype has a count of ten or more. The CDR3 is CASNDQGAQINEKLFF. In nucleotides, the CDR3 is TGTGCCAGCAACGATCAGGGGGCGCAGATTAATGAAAAACTGTTTTTT. This chain connects TRBV28 to TRBJ1-4; TRBD1 matches at 8 bases. V lost 7 bases and J lost 4; bases outside the gene matches: 11. Germline CDR1 MDHEN, CDR2 SYDVKM. The CDR3 runs to 16 residues.

This clonotype was observed a handful of times. V gene TRBV5-5 combines with J gene TRBJ1-1, with D perhaps TRBD1 (5 bases). The CDR3 has 14 residues. Germline V gene data show CDR1 as SGHKS and CDR2 as YYEKEE (reference sequence). V was clipped by 4 bases and J by 9 bases, with 19 bases between them. The CDR3 loop reads CASSPRPTADKAFF. CDR3 DNA: TGTGCCAGCAGCCCGCGTCCGACAGCCGATAAAGCTTTCTTT.

This clonotype was recorded a few times. V is TRBV7-2 and J is TRBJ1-1; no clear D gene. The CDR3 length is 12 residues. Per germline, CDR1 SGHTA and CDR2 FQGNSA. V was shortened by 1 base and J by 6 bases, with 6 bases between the two germline ends. CDR3 protein: CASSLVVAEAFF. The CDR3, as DNA: TGTGCCAGCAGCTTAGTCGTCGCTGAAGCTTTCTTT.

The genes are TRBV2 and TRBJ2-3; D is ambiguous. Germline values: CDR1 SNHLY, CDR2 FYNNEI. The CDR3 is made up of 12 amino acids. Trimming cost V 3 bases and J 4 bases, with 5 bases left between them. CDR3 DNA: TGTGCCAGCAGTGACTCCGCAGATACGCAGTATTTT. Amino acids: CASSDSADTQYF.

Remarks on this clonotype: A much larger clone differs from this one at a single base, so this may be a read error. This chain connects TRBV28 to TRBJ2-7, with no clear D. The CDR3 has 15 amino acids. V lost 3 bases, J lost 3 bases, and 15 bases lay in between. Germline-derived CDR1 and CDR2 are MDHEN and SYDVKM. The CDR3, as DNA: TGTGCCAGCAGTTTCCACGGACGGGTCCACTACGAGCAGTACTTC. This encodes CASSFHGRVHYEQYF.

The chain combines TRBV7-9 with TRBJ1-4; TRBD1 agrees at 9 bases. This CDR3 is 14 amino acids long. Looked up from germline, CDR1 is SEHNR and CDR2 is FQNEAQ (reference sequence). V trimming: 5 bases; J trimming: 10 bases; junction bases outside the gene matches: 8. The CDR3 nucleotides read TGTGCCAGCAGCCTCCGACAGGGGGATGGAAAACTGTTTTTT. It is translated as CASSLRQGDGKLFF.

This clonotype has at least ten counts. V gene TRBV11-2 combines with J gene TRBJ1-2; D possibly corresponds to TRBD1 (6 bases). CDR1 and CDR2 (germline): SGHAT, FQNNGV. Trimming took 4 bases from V and 2 from J, leaving 11 bases between them. This CDR3 contains 14 residues. The chain's CDR3 is CASSSQQGNYGYTF. DNA of the CDR3: TGTGCCAGCAGCTCCCAACAGGGCAACTATGGCTACACCTTC.

The table lists this clonotype with many counts. The genes are TRBV6-1 and TRBJ1-5, with 7 bases identical to TRBD1. The CDR3 spans 16 residues. Trimming at V came to 5 bases and at J to 4 bases, leaving 11 bases not matched to a gene. Looked up from germline, CDR1 is MNHNS and CDR2 is SASEGT. The CDR3: CASSPLGGGFNQPQHF. CDR3 in DNA: TGTGCCAGCAGTCCCCTTGGAGGGGGCTTTAATCAGCCCCAGCATTTT.

This clonotype was counted many times. The rearrangement joins TRBV30 to TRBJ2-5, with D perhaps matching TRBD2 (7 bases). CDR3 size: 13 residues. Between the trimmed V and J ends, which lost 0 bases and 5 bases, there was a span of 10 bases. Germline lookup yields CDR1 GTSNPN and CDR2 SVGIG (reference sequence). The CDR3 loop reads CAWSVGGGETQYF. The CDR3 bases are TGTGCCTGGAGTGTAGGGGGGGGGGAGACCCAGTACTTC.

This clonotype was detected a few times. The chain links TRBV20-1 to TRBJ2-7, with D perhaps matching TRBD1 or TRBD2 (5 bases each). The CDR3 is made up of 15 amino acids. V was shortened by 0 bases and J by 4 bases, with 16 bases between the two germline ends. In germline, CDR1 is DFQATT, CDR2 SNEGSKA (reference sequence). The CDR3 loop reads CSARDLRRDVYEQYF. Here the CDR3 DNA reads TGCAGTGCTAGAGATCTGAGACGGGACGTTTACGAGCAGTACTTC.

The rearrangement uses TRBV20-1 and TRBJ1-5; D might be TRBD1 (5 bases). Germline V gives CDR1 DFQATT, CDR2 SNEGSKA (reference sequence). The CDR3 is 13 residues long. V was shortened by 6 bases and J by 1 base, with 10 bases between the two germline ends. CDR3 amino acids: CSAGDSSNQPQHF. The CDR3 nucleotides are TGCAGTGCAGGAGACAGCAGCAATCAGCCCCAGCATTTT.

There are a few counts of this clonotype. V and J are TRBV19 and TRBJ1-5; no firm D call. This CDR3 contains 13 residues. In germline, CDR1 is LNHDA, CDR2 SQIVND (reference sequence). Deletions cut 4 bases from V and 4 bases from J, with 8 bases between. CDR3 sequence (DNA): TGTGCCAGTAGTAAGGGAGTGAATCAGCCCCAGCATTTT. Protein sequence: CASSKGVNQPQHF.

This clonotype was recorded many times. This chain connects TRBV6-2 or TRBV6-3 to TRBJ1-2; D gene ambiguous. The V and J ends lost 5 bases and 8 bases respectively, with 15 bases between them. The germline V gene encodes CDR1 MNHEY and CDR2 SVGEGT. The CDR3 is 13 amino acids. CDR3 nucleotide sequence: TGTGCCAGCAGTGAAGAGGGCAGAGGGGGCTACACCTTC. Translation gives CASSEEGRGGYTF.